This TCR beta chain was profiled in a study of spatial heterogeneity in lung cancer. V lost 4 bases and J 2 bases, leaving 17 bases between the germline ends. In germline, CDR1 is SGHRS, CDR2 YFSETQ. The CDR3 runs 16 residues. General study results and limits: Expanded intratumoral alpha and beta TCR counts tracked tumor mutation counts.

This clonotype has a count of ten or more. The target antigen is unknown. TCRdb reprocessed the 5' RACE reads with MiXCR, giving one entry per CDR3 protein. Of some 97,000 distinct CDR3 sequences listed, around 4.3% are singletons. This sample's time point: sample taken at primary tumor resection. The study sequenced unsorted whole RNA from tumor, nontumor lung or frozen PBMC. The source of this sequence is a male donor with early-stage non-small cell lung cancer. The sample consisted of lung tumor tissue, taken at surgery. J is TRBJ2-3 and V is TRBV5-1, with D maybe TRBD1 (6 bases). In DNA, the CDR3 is TGCGCCAGCAGCATGGGCAGGGGCACGGACACAGATACGCAGTATTTT. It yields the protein CASSMGRGTDTDTQYF.